Listed here are 9 T cell receptor beta chains from one sample, sequenced in a study of yellow fever vaccine responses in identical twins. TCRdb processed the RT-PCR reads anew with MiXCR; each CDR3 protein has one entry. Here the sample spans approximately 18,000 distinct CDR3 sequences, just over 60% being singletons. This sample comprised T cells from blood (PBMCs), unsorted or a sorted subset (not recorded which), obtained before or after yellow fever vaccination (not recorded which). These receptors were taken from a woman aged 18-29 years who received the yellow fever vaccine.

The chain couples TRBV14 to TRBJ2-3; 8 bases line up with TRBD1. With V trimmed by 4 bases and J by 5 bases, 8 bases remained unmatched. CDR1 and CDR2 from the germline V gene are SGHDN and FVKESK. The CDR3 has 15 amino acids. For the CDR3, the DNA is TGTGCCAGCAGCCCGGGACAGGCGAGAGGAGATACGCAGTATTTT. Translation: CASSPGQARGDTQYF.

V gene TRBV12-3 or TRBV12-4 combines with J gene TRBJ2-5, with D hard to call. This CDR3 spans 15 amino acids. V was clipped by 1 base and J by 2 bases, with 11 bases between them. CDR3: CASSLVLLDQETQYF. As DNA, the CDR3 is TGTGCCAGCAGTTTAGTTCTGCTAGATCAAGAGACCCAGTACTTC.

This clonotype was observed a handful of times. J is TRBJ2-1 and V is TRBV12-3 or TRBV12-4; D call uncertain. The CDR3 length is 11 residues. Between the trimmed V and J ends, which lost 5 bases and 5 bases, there was a span of 4 bases. The CDR3 here is CASSVDNEQFF. The CDR3 region has the DNA TGTGCCAGCAGTGTAGACAATGAGCAGTTCTTC.

This clonotype has a handful of counts. DNA for the CDR3: TGTGCCAGCAGCCAGGGTGAGAACACTGAAGCTTTCTTT. As protein: CASSQGENTEAFF. The J gene is TRBJ1-1, the V gene TRBV4-2; D call uncertain. Trimming took off 3 bases at V and 1 base at J, with 6 bases between the two ends. The CDR3 has 13 residues. Germline CDR1 LGHNA, CDR2 YNFKEQ.

The chain couples TRBV4-2 to TRBJ2-4; 9 nucleotides align to TRBD1. V was pared by 0 bases and J by 6 bases, with 6 bases of the junction left unmatched. Per germline, CDR1 LGHNA and CDR2 YNFKEQ. This CDR3 region has 16 residues. The CDR3 DNA is TGTGCCAGCAGCCAAGATTCGACAGGGGGAAGAAACATTCAGTACTTC. Protein sequence: CASSQDSTGGRNIQYF.

This clonotype has only a few counts. The chain is built from TRBV11-1 and TRBJ2-1; 11 bases align to TRBD2. This CDR3 region has 16 residues. Trimming cost V 5 bases and J 8 bases; bases outside gene matches: 11. CDR1 and CDR2 (germline): SGHAT, FQDESV (reference sequence). The DNA of the CDR3 is TGTGCCAGCAGCCCTCAGACTAGCGGGATCACAGATGAGCAGTTCTTC. The encoded protein is CASSPQTSGITDEQFF.

The J gene is TRBJ2-1, the V gene TRBV5-1; 9 bases match TRBD2. The germline V gene encodes CDR1 SGHRS and CDR2 YFSETQ. The CDR3 totals 14 residues. J lost 13 bases, V lost 2 bases, and 10 bases had no gene match. CDR3 residues: CASSFNSGSTFQFF. CDR3 DNA: TGCGCCAGCAGCTTTAATAGCGGGAGTACGTTTCAGTTCTTC.

In nucleotides, the CDR3 is TGTGCCAGCAGCCTAACTCGACAGACTCAAGAGACCCAGTACTTC. Protein: CASSLTRQTQETQYF. The chain carries TRBV14 and TRBJ2-5; D might be TRBD1 (5 bases). In germline, CDR1 is SGHDN, CDR2 FVKESK. The CDR3 spans 15 residues. Trimming removed 4 bases at V and 2 bases at J, with 14 bases between. The full variable domain, rest sourced from reference TRBV14 and TRBJ2-5, is EAGVTQFPSHSVIEKGQTVTLRCDPISGHDNLYWYRRVMGKEIKFLLHFVKESKQDESGMPNNRFLAERTGGTYSTLKVQPAELEDSGVYFCASSLTRQTQETQYFGPGTRLLVL.

The V and J genes are TRBV6-2 or TRBV6-3 and TRBJ1-2, with D perhaps matching TRBD1 (5 bases). From germline, CDR1 is MNHEY and CDR2 SVGEGT. The CDR3 consists of 15 residues. The ends were cut back, 2 bases at V and 5 bases at J, with 15 bases in the middle. CDR3 in amino acids: CASSYGHLAGYGYTF. The CDR3 DNA reads as TGTGCCAGCAGTTACGGACACCTGGCTGGGTATGGCTACACCTTC.